The next 8 T cell receptor beta chains were all read from a single sample in a study of T cells in Graves' hyperthyroidism and ophthalmopathy. Amplified regions were TCR beta CDR3 sequences from RNA transcripts. The study used the HTBI primer set for a first-round RT-PCR of the TCR CDR3. TCRdb itself ran the multiplex PCR reads through MiXCR, one entry per CDR3 protein. The sample records around 540,000 distinct CDR3 sequences, 15% to 20% being singletons. The specimen was blood. These receptors were obtained from a woman aged 25 to 39 with Graves' ophthalmopathy.

This clonotype has more than one count but fewer than ten. A read error is possible here, since a much larger clone lies one base away. The rearrangement links TRBV7-9 to TRBJ2-1, with D perhaps matching TRBD2 (6 bases). CDR1 is SEHNR, CDR2 FQNEAQ, per germline (reference sequence). V was shortened by 5 bases and J by 6 bases, with 8 bases between the two germline ends. CDR3 length equals 12 residues. CDR3 loop: CASSRDFNEQFF. The DNA for the CDR3 is TGTGCCAGCAGCCGGGACTTCAATGAGCAGTTCTTC.

The rearrangement links TRBV9 to TRBJ2-7; perhaps TRBD1 as D (5 bases). Deletions cut 0 bases from V and 2 bases from J, with 9 bases between. This CDR3 has 14 residues. Germline V gene lookup returns CDR1 SGDLS and CDR2 YYNGEE. The CDR3 here is CASSVEAGPYEQYF. In DNA form, the CDR3 reads TGTGCCAGCAGCGTAGAGGCAGGGCCCTACGAGCAGTACTTC.

About this clonotype itself: This may stem from a read error, because a much larger clone lies one nucleotide away. The genes are TRBV6-2 or TRBV6-3 and TRBJ1-1, with 7 bases lining up with TRBD1. In germline, CDR1 is MNHEY, CDR2 SVGEGT. The CDR3 is made up of 15 amino acids. This CDR3 is CASSHRDRMNIEAFF. CDR3 nucleotide sequence: TGTGCCAGCAGTCACCGGGACAGAATGAACATTGAAGCTTTCTTT.

V usage is TRBV5-1 and J usage is TRBJ2-1; D is unclear. Trimming cost V 5 bases and J 6 bases, with 12 bases left between them. Per the germline V gene, CDR1 is SGHRS and CDR2 is YFSETQ. CDR3 length: 13 amino acids. In DNA, the CDR3 is TGCGCCAGCAGTTTCCGGACGACCAATGAGCAGTTCTTC. Amino acids: CASSFRTTNEQFF.

This clonotype was seen many times. This chain connects TRBV30 to TRBJ1-4; D is unclear. CDR1 and CDR2 from the germline V gene are GTSNPN and SVGIG (reference sequence). The CDR3 contains 14 residues. Trimming cost V 1 base and J 6 bases, with 12 bases left between them. CDR3 sequence reads: CAWSDGMGDEKLFF. The CDR3 DNA sequence: TGTGCCTGGAGTGACGGCATGGGAGATGAAAAACTGTTTTTT.

This clonotype was seen a handful of times. J is TRBJ2-5 and V is TRBV7-2; unclear D gene. Trimming shortened V by 2 bases and J by 1 base, and 20 bases separated the two germline ends. The germline V gene has CDR1 SGHTA and CDR2 FQGNSA. CDR3 length: 18 residues. CDR3 nucleotide sequence: TGTGCCAGCAGCTTAATCGGTTCGACCCGAGCCCTCCAAGAGACCCAGTACTTC. Translation gives CASSLIGSTRALQETQYF.

The chain employs TRBV28 and TRBJ2-2; possible D gene TRBD2, 7 bases. Germline CDR1 reads MDHEN; CDR2 reads SYDVKM. This CDR3 has 16 residues. V was cut by 3 bases and J by 4 bases, with 15 bases left in between. The CDR3 DNA follows: TGTGCCAGCAGTTTTATGGAGGGGGGGGGCACCGGGGAGCTGTTTTTT. As protein: CASSFMEGGGTGELFF.

About this clonotype: At one of its ends the junction is not consistent with the germline gene, which may arise from a read error. This chain connects TRBV5-1 to TRBJ1-1; D unresolved. The germline V gene encodes CDR1 SGHRS and CDR2 YFSETQ. The CDR3 is 14 residues long. Here the CDR3 DNA reads TGCGCCAGCAGTTTGGTGGGCAGTAGGGCTGAAGCTTTCTTT. Translated: CASSLVGSRAEAFF.